The 25 T cell receptor beta chains reported below all come from one sample, sequenced in a study of cytomegalovirus exposure and HLA in healthy donors. Primers included in the PCR were 60 Vbeta and 13 Jbeta primers. TCRdb's copy holds only in-frame clones and misses some; the assay was immunoSEQ multiplex PCR. The sample holds around 130,000 clones; over 60% are singletons and the top ten take less than 3.5%. The sequencing input was PBMCs. The receptors were gathered from a human donor in good health.

This clone was detected a few times. The CDR3 nucleotides read TGTGCCAGCAGCAAAGGTTCGTGTCCCTCCGGCAATCAGCCCCAGCATTTT. Amino acids: CASSKGSCPSGNQPQHF. The chain carries TRBV21-1 and TRBJ1-5. TRBV21-1 is shown as a pseudogene. CDR3 length: 17 residues.

This clone was picked up a small number of times. This chain links TRBV27 with TRBJ2-7; 7 bases are shared with TRBD1. J lost 1 base, V lost 9 bases, and 6 bases had no gene match. CDR1 is MNHEY, CDR2 SMNVEV, per germline (reference sequence). This CDR3 region has 13 residues. DNA of the CDR3: TGTGCCAGTCAAACAGGGGCGTCCTACGAGCAGTACTTC. Protein: CASQTGASYEQYF.

J is TRBJ1-1 and V is TRBV19; D is uncertain. The CDR3 extends over 17 amino acids. V was shortened by 1 base and J by 2 bases, with 17 bases between the two germline ends. Germline V gene sequence: CDR1 LNHDA, CDR2 SQIVND (reference sequence). The CDR3 bases are TGTGCCAGTAGTATAGGTCCAGGAGGACGTCTTAACACTGAAGCTTTCTTT. It yields the protein CASSIGPGGRLNTEAFF.

This clone was seen only a few times. The rearrangement uses TRBV7-8 and TRBJ1-6; TRBD1 agrees at 7 bases. This CDR3 region has 14 residues. V lost 2 bases to trimming and J lost 7 bases; unmatched junction nucleotides: 2. Looked up from germline, CDR1 is SGHVS and CDR2 is FQNEAQ. In nucleotides, the CDR3 is TGTGCCAGCAGCTTAACCAGGGGGAATTCACCCCTCCACTTT. Residues: CASSLTRGNSPLHF.

This chain connects TRBV28 to TRBJ1-3, with D tentatively TRBD1 (6 bases). CDR3 length: 13 amino acids. CDR1 and CDR2 from the germline V gene are MDHEN and SYDVKM. V lost 4 bases to trimming and J lost 4 bases, with 8 bases between them. CDR3 nucleotides: TGTGCCAGCAGTTACGGACAGGGAAACACCATATATTTT. This translates into CASSYGQGNTIYF.

Comment on this clone: One end of the junction is discordant with germline, which a read error may explain. The rearrangement joins TRBV7-8 to TRBJ2-1; D might be TRBD2 (6 bases). The CDR3 has 14 amino acids. Germline V gene lookup returns CDR1 SGHVS and CDR2 FQNEAQ. Here the CDR3 DNA reads TGTGCCAGCAGCCCCCGGGACTCCCACAATGAGCAGTTCTTC. Its protein product is CASSPRDSHNEQFF.

The genes are TRBV7-3 and TRBJ2-5; 15 bases align to TRBD2. Trimming removed 5 bases from V and 5 bases from J; junction bases left unmatched: 9. Germline V lookup: CDR1 SGHTA, CDR2 FQGTGA. The CDR3 spans 17 residues. Here the CDR3 DNA reads TGTGCCAGCAGCCCTCGGACTAGCGGGGGGGCGGAGGAGACCCAGTACTTC. Amino acids: CASSPRTSGGAEETQYF. Complete variable domain (other parts from reference TRBV7-3 and TRBJ2-5): GAGVSQTPSNKVTEKGKYVELRCDPISGHTALYWYRQSLGQGPEFLIYFQGTGAADDSGLPNDRFFAVRPEGSVSTLKIQRTERGDSAVYLCASSPRTSGGAEETQYFGPGTRLLVL.

This clone turned up a few times. This chain uses TRBV30 with TRBJ1-1; 8 bases line up with TRBD1. CDR3 size: 15 residues. Germline trimming cut 2 bases from V and 3 bases from J; bases unmatched to any gene: 8. Germline V gene data show CDR1 as GTSNPN and CDR2 as SVGIG (reference sequence). The CDR3 loop is CAWSKETGVHTEAFF. CDR3 coding DNA: TGTGCCTGGAGTAAAGAGACAGGGGTGCACACTGAAGCTTTCTTT.

The chain uses TRBV28 and TRBJ2-1, with TRBD2 identical over 7 bases. The germline gives CDR1 MDHEN, CDR2 SYDVKM. J was trimmed by 5 bases and V by 6 bases; bases with no gene match: 13. The CDR3 runs to 16 residues. The CDR3 loop reads CASRVLRGEGHNEQFF. The CDR3 DNA is TGTGCCAGCAGGGTCCTTCGGGGGGAGGGCCACAATGAGCAGTTCTTC.

This clone has only one observation. The CDR3 loop reads CASSSRTGFTYGYTF. Written as DNA, the CDR3 is TGTGCCAGCAGCTCCCGGACAGGATTTACCTATGGCTACACCTTC. This chain uses TRBV11-2 with TRBJ1-2; 7 bases match TRBD1. This CDR3 comprises 15 residues. CDR1 is SGHAT and CDR2 is FQNNGV in the germline V gene. After removal of 4 bases from V and 4 bases from J, the junction contained 9 bases not matched to a gene.

The sample holds a few counts of this clone. The rearrangement joins TRBV7-8 to TRBJ2-7; TRBD2 matches at 10 bases. Germline assignment: CDR1 SGHVS and CDR2 FQNEAQ. The CDR3 contains 16 residues. V lost 1 base to trimming and J lost 4 bases; unmatched junction nucleotides: 7. CDR3 bases: TGTGCCAGCAGCTTAGGGGGAGCGGGAGGGCCATACGAGCAGTACTTC. It specifies CASSLGGAGGPYEQYF.

V is TRBV6-5 and J is TRBJ1-2; no reliable D call. This CDR3 has 14 residues. Germline V CDR1 and CDR2: MNHEY, SVGAGI. The ends were cut back, 2 bases at V and 2 bases at J, with 9 bases in the middle. The CDR3 spells CASSYEQRNYGYTF. The DNA of the CDR3 is TGTGCCAGCAGTTACGAACAGAGAAACTATGGCTACACCTTC.

This chain joins TRBV25-1 and TRBJ2-5, with D perhaps TRBD2 (6 bases). Germline CDR1 MGHDK, CDR2 SYGVNS. The CDR3 covers 16 residues. Trimming took 4 bases from V and 2 from J, leaving 17 bases between them. The CDR3 DNA reads as TGTGCCAGCAGTGTAGGCGGAGGGTCCGGACAAGAGACCCAGTACTTC. Its translation: CASSVGGGSGQETQYF.

The rearrangement links TRBV7-2 to TRBJ2-3, with 12 nucleotides matching TRBD2. The CDR3 runs to 16 residues. The trim removed 5 bases at V and 4 bases at J, leaving 7 bases unmatched. Germline V CDR1 and CDR2: SGHTA, FQGNSA. CDR3 loop: CASSLLAGGPPDTQYF. The DNA of the CDR3 is TGTGCCAGCAGCCTTCTAGCGGGGGGGCCCCCAGATACGCAGTATTTT.

This clone was recorded a few times. The rearrangement joins TRBV7-8 to TRBJ2-1; D may be TRBD1 (6 bases). The CDR3 totals 14 residues. CDR1 and CDR2 from the germline V gene are SGHVS and FQNEAQ. Between the trimmed V and J ends, which lost 1 base and 10 bases, there was a span of 14 bases. In DNA form, the CDR3 reads TGTGCCAGCAGCTTAGAGCAGGGGCTAAGCGAGCAGTTCTTC. It specifies CASSLEQGLSEQFF.

The chain couples TRBV4-1 to TRBJ2-3, with 9 bases identical to TRBD1. Per germline, CDR1 MGHRA and CDR2 YSYEKL. The CDR3 runs to 15 residues. After removal of 5 bases from V and 2 bases from J, the junction contained 5 bases not matched to a gene. The CDR3 protein is CASSGQGRDTDTQYF. DNA for the CDR3: TGCGCCAGCAGCGGACAGGGGCGAGACACAGATACGCAGTATTTT.

This chain uses TRBV7-3 with TRBJ1-2; 12 positions match TRBD1. Per germline, CDR1 SGHTA and CDR2 FQGTGA. With V trimmed by 6 bases and J by 8 bases, 7 bases remained unmatched. The CDR3 is made up of 14 amino acids. This CDR3 reads CASRSGQGAGGYTF. The CDR3 DNA reads TGTGCCAGCAGATCGGGACAGGGGGCAGGGGGCTACACCTTC. Supplemented by reference TRBV7-3 and TRBJ1-2, the full variable domain reads GAGVSQTPSNKVTEKGKYVELRCDPISGHTALYWYRQSLGQGPEFLIYFQGTGAADDSGLPNDRFFAVRPEGSVSTLKIQRTERGDSAVYLCASRSGQGAGGYTFGSGTRLTVV.

This chain uses TRBV6-6 with TRBJ2-2, with 13 bases that match TRBD2. Germline-derived CDR1 and CDR2 are MNHNY and SVGAGI (reference sequence). The trim removed 5 bases at V and 5 bases at J, leaving 2 bases unmatched. This CDR3 is 15 amino acids long. The CDR3 DNA is TGTGCCAGCAGTACTAGCGGGGGGGGAACCGGGGAGCTGTTTTTT. Translated: CASSTSGGGTGELFF.

The rearrangement joins TRBV7-9 to TRBJ2-1, with 12 bases lining up with TRBD2. Germline CDR1 is SEHNR and CDR2 is FQNEAQ (reference sequence). Trimming at V came to 6 bases and at J to 2 bases, leaving 5 bases not matched to a gene. This CDR3 region has 16 residues. The CDR3 reads CASSRGLAGPYNEQFF. The DNA for the CDR3 is TGTGCCAGCAGTCGAGGACTAGCGGGACCCTACAATGAGCAGTTCTTC.

The J gene is TRBJ1-1, the V gene TRBV10-3, with D possibly being TRBD1 (5 bases). The V gene's germline CDR1 is ENHRY and CDR2 SYGVKD. The ends were cut back, 4 bases at V and 4 bases at J, with 19 bases in the middle. The CDR3 totals 16 residues. CDR3 bases: TGTGCCATCAGTGCGGGGAGGGGTCGGTACGGCACTGAAGCTTTCTTT. Its protein product is CAISAGRGRYGTEAFF.

A few counts support this clone. The chain couples TRBV7-9 to TRBJ2-3; D is uncertain. Trimming took off 3 bases at V and 4 bases at J, with 11 bases between the two ends. This CDR3 region has 14 residues. Looked up from germline, CDR1 is SEHNR and CDR2 is FQNEAQ (reference sequence). DNA for the CDR3: TGTGCCAGCAGCTTCTCACTCTCCCCAGATACGCAGTATTTT. It specifies CASSFSLSPDTQYF.

This clone has more than one count but fewer than ten. The genes are TRBV7-2 and TRBJ1-3; TRBD1 agrees at 7 bases. Per the germline V gene, CDR1 is SGHTA and CDR2 is FQGNSA. Trimming removed 3 bases from V and 10 bases from J; junction bases left unmatched: 18. The CDR3 is 17 amino acids. This chain's CDR3 is CASSLDGTASLSSTIYF. As DNA, the CDR3 is TGTGCCAGCAGCTTGGACGGGACAGCCAGCCTCTCAAGTACCATATATTTT.

The chain links TRBV6-1 to TRBJ1-1, with TRBD1 as a possible D gene (6 bases). The CDR3 totals 13 residues. Germline assignment: CDR1 MNHNS and CDR2 SASEGT. V was clipped by 6 bases and J by 3 bases, with 11 bases between them. CDR3 coding DNA: TGTGCCAGCAGCAGGGGTGCAGACACTGAAGCTTTCTTT. Protein sequence: CASSRGADTEAFF.

In DNA form, the CDR3 reads TGTGCCAGCAGCCCCGCCAACCTAGTCTACGAGCAGTACTTC. Residues: CASSPANLVYEQYF. The chain joins TRBV5-4 to TRBJ2-7; no clear D gene. The ends were cut back, 4 bases at V and 3 bases at J, with 14 bases in the middle. This CDR3 is built from 14 residues. CDR1 SGHNT and CDR2 YYREEE come from the germline V gene (reference sequence). The full variable domain, in which reference TRBV5-4 and TRBJ2-7 provide the parts outside the CDR3, is ETGVTQSPTHLIKTRGQQVTLRCSSQSGHNTVSWYQQALGQGPQFIFQYYREEENGRGNFPPRFSGLQFPNYSSELNVNALELDDSALYLCASSPANLVYEQYFGPGTRLTVT.

The chain has TRBV6-5 and TRBJ1-2; possible D gene TRBD1, 5 bases. The length of the CDR3 is 12 residues. Germline V gene sequence: CDR1 MNHEY, CDR2 SVGAGI. V was trimmed by 5 bases and J by 6 bases, leaving 10 bases between them. As DNA, the CDR3 is TGTGCCAGCAGTCTTAGGGGAAATGGCTACACCTTC. Protein product: CASSLRGNGYTF.